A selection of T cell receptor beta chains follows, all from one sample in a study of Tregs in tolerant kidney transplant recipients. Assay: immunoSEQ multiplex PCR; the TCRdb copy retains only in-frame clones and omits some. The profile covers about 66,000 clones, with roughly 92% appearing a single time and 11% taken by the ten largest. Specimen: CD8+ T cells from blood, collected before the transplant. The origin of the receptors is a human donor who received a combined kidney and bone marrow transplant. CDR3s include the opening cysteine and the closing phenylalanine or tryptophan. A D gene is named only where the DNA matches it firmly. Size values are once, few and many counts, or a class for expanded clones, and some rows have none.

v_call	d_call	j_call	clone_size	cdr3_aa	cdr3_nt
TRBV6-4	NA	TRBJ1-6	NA	CASRSSSSYNSPLHF	TGTGCCAGCAGATCATCTAGCTCCTATAATTCCCCCCTCCACTTT
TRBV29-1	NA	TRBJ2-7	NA	CSVDPFSPYEQYF	TGCAGCGTTGACCCGTTCTCCCCCTACGAGCAGTACTTC
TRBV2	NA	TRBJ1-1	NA	CASSDGPGSNTEAFF	TGTGCCAGCAGTGACGGCCCAGGGTCGAACACTGAAGCTTTCTTT
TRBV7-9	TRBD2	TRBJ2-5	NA	CASSLQTSGGPDLRETQYF	TGTGCCAGCAGCTTACAGACTAGCGGGGGGCCCGATTTACGGGAGACCCAGTACTTC
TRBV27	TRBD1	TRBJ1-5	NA	CASSLDRVTQPQHF	TGTGCCAGCAGCCTCGACAGGGTGACTCAGCCCCAGCATTTT
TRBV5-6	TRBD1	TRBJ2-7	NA	CASSFGTGGRYEQYF	TGTGCCAGCAGCTTCGGGACAGGGGGCAGATACGAGCAGTACTTC
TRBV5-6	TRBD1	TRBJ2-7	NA	CASSKGQGKHEQYF	TGTGCCAGCAGCAAGGGACAGGGCAAACACGAGCAGTACTTC
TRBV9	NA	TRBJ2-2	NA	CASSAPRGRELFF	TGTGCCAGCAGCGCTCCACGGGGGAGGGAGCTGTTTTTT
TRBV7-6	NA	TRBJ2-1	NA	CASSMGAYNEQFF	TGTGCCAGCAGTATGGGGGCATACAATGAGCAGTTCTTC
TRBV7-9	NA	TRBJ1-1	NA	CASSGEPEAFF	TGTGCCAGCTCGGGTGAACCTGAAGCTTTCTTT
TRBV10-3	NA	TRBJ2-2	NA	CAISEILGSPGELFF	TGTGCCATCAGTGAGATCCTTGGCAGTCCCGGGGAGCTGTTTTTT
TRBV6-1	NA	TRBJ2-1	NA	CASSEGGPQFF	TGTGCCAGCAGTGAAGGGGGGCCGCAGTTCTTC
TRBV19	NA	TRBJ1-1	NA	CASSIWEDTEAFF	TGTGCCAGTAGTATTTGGGAGGACACTGAAGCTTTCTTT
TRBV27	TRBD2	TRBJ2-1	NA	CASSNGRGPYNEQFF	TGTGCCAGCAGCAACGGGAGGGGACCCTACAATGAGCAGTTCTTC
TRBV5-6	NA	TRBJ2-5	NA	CASSLVGEETQYF	TGTGCCAGCAGCTTGGTTGGAGAAGAGACCCAGTACTTC
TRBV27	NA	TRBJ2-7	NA	CASSQNLGQSYEQYF	TGTGCCAGCAGTCAAAACCTCGGACAGTCCTACGAGCAGTACTTC
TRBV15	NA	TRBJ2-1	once	CATSSYRLLDEQFF	TGTGCCACCAGCAGCTATCGACTCCTCGATGAGCAGTTCTTC
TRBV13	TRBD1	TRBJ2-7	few	CASSLEDRSYEQYF	TGTGCCAGCAGCTTAGAGGACAGGTCCTACGAGCAGTACTTC
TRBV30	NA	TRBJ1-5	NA	CAWGTHSNQPQHF	TGTGCCTGGGGGACACATAGCAATCAGCCCCAGCATTTT
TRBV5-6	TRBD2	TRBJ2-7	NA	CASSPRLAGDEQYF	TGTGCCAGCAGCCCGCGACTAGCGGGAGACGAGCAGTACTTC
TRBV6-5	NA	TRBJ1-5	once	CASSYSGGSNQPQHF	TGTGCCAGCAGTTACTCGGGGGGGAGCAATCAGCCCCAGCATTTT
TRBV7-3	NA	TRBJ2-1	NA	CASSLQGNEQFF	TGTGCCAGCAGCTTACAGGGCAATGAGCAGTTCTTC
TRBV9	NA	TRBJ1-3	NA	CASSVGSSAAGNTIYF	TGTGCCAGCAGCGTAGGTAGCTCGGCAGCCGGAAACACCATATATTTT
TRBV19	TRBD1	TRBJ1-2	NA	CASRTGQGFGYGYTF	TGTGCCAGTAGGACGGGACAGGGATTCGGCTATGGCTACACCTTC
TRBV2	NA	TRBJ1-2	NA	CASRTVFYGYTF	TGTGCCAGCAGGACAGTTTTCTATGGCTACACCTTC
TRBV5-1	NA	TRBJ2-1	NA	CASSLGVWNEQFF	TGCGCCAGCAGCCTCGGGGTGTGGAATGAGCAGTTCTTC
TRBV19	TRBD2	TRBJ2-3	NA	CASSDGGAGDTQYF	TGTGCCAGTAGTGACGGGGGGGCGGGAGATACGCAGTATTTT
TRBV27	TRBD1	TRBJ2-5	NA	CASSHGQGGETQYF	TGTGCCAGCAGTCACGGACAGGGTGGAGAGACCCAGTACTTC
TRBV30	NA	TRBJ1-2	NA	CAATAGSGGYTF	TGTGCTGCAACCGCGGGGAGTGGTGGCTACACCTTC
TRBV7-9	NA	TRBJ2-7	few	CASVDGSSYEQYF	TGTGCCAGCGTGGACGGGAGCTCCTACGAGCAGTACTTC
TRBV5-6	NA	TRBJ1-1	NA	CASSYQPGPTEAFF	TGTGCCAGCAGCTATCAACCAGGGCCCACTGAAGCTTTCTTT
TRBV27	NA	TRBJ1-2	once	CASSLLAGAYGYTF	TGTGCCAGCAGTTTATTGGCGGGGGCCTATGGCTACACCTTC
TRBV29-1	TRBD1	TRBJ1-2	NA	CSVDKGGAGYGYTF	TGCAGCGTTGATAAAGGGGGCGCGGGGTATGGCTACACCTTC
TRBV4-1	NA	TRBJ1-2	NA	CASSQRSNYGYTF	TGCGCCAGCAGCCAACGGTCTAACTATGGCTACACCTTC
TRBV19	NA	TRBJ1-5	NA	CASSTSSSAQPQHF	TGTGCCAGTAGTACCTCTAGCTCCGCTCAGCCCCAGCATTTT
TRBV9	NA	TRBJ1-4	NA	CASSGGGINEKLFF	TGTGCCAGCAGCGGTGGGGGGATTAATGAAAAACTGTTTTTT
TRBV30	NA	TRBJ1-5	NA	CAWSASGGEPQHF	TGTGCCTGGAGCGCCTCGGGGGGCGAGCCCCAGCATTTT
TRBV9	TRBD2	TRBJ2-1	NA	CASSVVSGIGYNEQFF	TGTGCCAGCAGCGTTGTTAGCGGGATTGGTTACAATGAGCAGTTCTTC
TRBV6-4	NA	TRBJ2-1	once	CASSDSPLGSYNEQFF	TGTGCCAGCAGTGACTCACCCCTAGGATCCTACAATGAGCAGTTCTTC
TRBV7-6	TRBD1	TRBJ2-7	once	CASSEMTGGYEQYF	TGTGCCAGCAGCGAGATGACAGGGGGCTACGAGCAGTACTTC
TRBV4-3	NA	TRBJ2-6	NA	CASSQDVPVTGANVLTF	TGCGCCAGCAGCCAAGATGTCCCAGTAACTGGGGCCAACGTCCTGACTTTC
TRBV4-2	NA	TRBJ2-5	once	CASSQGPIQETQYF	TGTGCCAGCAGCCAAGGTCCTATTCAAGAGACCCAGTACTTC
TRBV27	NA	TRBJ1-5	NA	CASSLSAGLQPQHF	TGTGCCAGCAGTTTATCGGCAGGGCTCCAGCCCCAGCATTTT
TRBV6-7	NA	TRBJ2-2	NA	CASSSPKERGTGELFF	TGTGCCAGCAGTTCGCCGAAGGAACGGGGCACCGGGGAGCTGTTTTTT
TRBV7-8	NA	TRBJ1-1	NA	CASSLGLVAEAFF	TGTGCCAGCAGCTTAGGACTGGTAGCTGAAGCTTTCTTT
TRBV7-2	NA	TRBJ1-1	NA	CASSLTAMNTEAFF	TGTGCCAGCAGCTTAACAGCCATGAACACTGAAGCTTTCTTT
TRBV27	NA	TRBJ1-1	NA	CASSVGGGNTEAFF	TGTGCCAGCAGCGTCGGGGGGGGGAACACTGAAGCTTTCTTT
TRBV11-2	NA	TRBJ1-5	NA	CASSLERNSNQPQHF	TGTGCCAGCAGCTTAGAGAGAAATAGCAATCAGCCCCAGCATTTT
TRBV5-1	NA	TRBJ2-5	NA	CASSRPREGSQETQYF	TGCGCCAGCAGCCGCCCGCGGGAAGGATCCCAAGAGACCCAGTACTTC
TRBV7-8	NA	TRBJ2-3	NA	CASSPTTRTDTQYF	TGTGCCAGCAGCCCGACGACTCGCACAGATACGCAGTATTTT
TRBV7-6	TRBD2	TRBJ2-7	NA	CASSSSSGNSYEQYF	TGTGCCAGCAGCTCCTCTAGCGGGAACTCCTACGAGCAGTACTTC
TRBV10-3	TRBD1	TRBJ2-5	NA	CAISDYGQGVETQYF	TGTGCCATCAGTGACTATGGACAGGGGGTTGAGACCCAGTACTTC
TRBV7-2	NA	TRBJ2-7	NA	CASRLHYEQYF	TGTGCCAGCAGATTACACTACGAGCAGTACTTC
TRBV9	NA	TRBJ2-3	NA	CASSFSGTSTDTQYF	TGTGCCAGCAGCTTCTCCGGGACAAGCACAGATACGCAGTATTTT
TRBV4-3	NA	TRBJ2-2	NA	CASSQGENMNTGELFF	TGCGCCAGCAGCCAAGGAGAAAATATGAACACCGGGGAGCTGTTTTTT
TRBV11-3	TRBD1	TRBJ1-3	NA	CASSSRDRSSGNTIYF	TGTGCCAGCAGCTCCCGGGACAGATCCTCTGGAAACACCATATATTTT
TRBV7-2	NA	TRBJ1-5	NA	CASSLRHLGSSNQPQHF	TGTGCCAGCAGCCTCAGACACCTCGGCAGCAGCAATCAGCCCCAGCATTTT
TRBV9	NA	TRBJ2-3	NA	CASSVSGGTDTQYF	TGTGCCAGCAGCGTATCTGGGGGGACAGATACGCAGTATTTT
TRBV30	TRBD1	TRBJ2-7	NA	CAWSERDRGYEQYF	TGTGCCTGGAGTGAAAGGGACAGGGGCTACGAGCAGTACTTC
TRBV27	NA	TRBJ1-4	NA	CASSLVAGSEKLFF	TGTGCCAGCAGTTTGGTGGCGGGGAGTGAAAAACTGTTTTTT